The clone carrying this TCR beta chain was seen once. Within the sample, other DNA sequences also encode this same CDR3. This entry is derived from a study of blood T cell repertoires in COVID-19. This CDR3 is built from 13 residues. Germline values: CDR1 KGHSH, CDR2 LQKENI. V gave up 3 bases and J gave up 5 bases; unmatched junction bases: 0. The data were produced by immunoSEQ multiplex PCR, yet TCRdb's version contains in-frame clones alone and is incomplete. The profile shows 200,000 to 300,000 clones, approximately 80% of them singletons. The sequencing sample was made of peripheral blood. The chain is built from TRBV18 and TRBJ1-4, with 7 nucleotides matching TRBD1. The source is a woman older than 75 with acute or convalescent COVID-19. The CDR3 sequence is CASSPGQNEKLFF. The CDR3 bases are TGTGCCAGCTCACCGGGACAGAATGAAAAACTGTTTTTT.